This T cell receptor beta chain was obtained from a study of regulatory T cells in long-lasting Graves disease. Study-wide context: More than 5 years of antithyroid drugs with positive TSH receptor antibodies defined persistent Graves' disease.

Germline CDR1 reads SQVTM; CDR2 reads ANQGSEA. This CDR3 spans 14 amino acids. Deletions cut 4 bases from V and 7 bases from J, with 14 bases between. Construction of TCR beta libraries relied on iRepertoire HTBI primers and on Arm-PCR targeting CDR3 regions. Each CDR3 protein gets one entry after TCRdb re-called the multiplex PCR reads with MiXCR. The sample comprises fewer than 600,000 distinct CDR3 sequences, around a fifth of which are singletons, and around 13% rests with the top ten. There are many counts of this clonotype. Antigen unknown. Study-wide results and caveats: It is possible that accuracy was reduced by the small size of the sample.

Time point described: persistent/refractory GD, antithyroid drugs over 5 years with positive TRAb. PBMCs were the source of the RNA used for TCR sequencing. Criteria from the American Thyroid Association guidelines were applied to diagnose Graves' disease. This specimen was peripheral blood mononuclear cells (PBMCs), taken when the disease was refractory, from a patient treated with antithyroid drugs. The V gene is TRBV29-1, the J gene TRBJ1-6; D gene uncertain. This sequence was found in a female donor with Graves disease. Here the CDR3 DNA reads TGCAGCGTTGTAGTGCCTCCGGGCAATTCACCCCTCCACTTT. Translating gives CSVVVPPGNSPLHF.